This T cell receptor (beta chain) was profiled in a study of OX40 agonist ivuxolimab in advanced cancers. Study-wide context: Dose-escalation subjects each had hepatocellular carcinoma, melanoma, renal cell or head and neck cancer.

Using immunoSEQ multiplex PCR, the repertoire was profiled, and TCRdb retains in-frame clones only, with some absent. Here the sample spans around 68,000 clones, 91% being singletons. As concerns this clone: Its antigen is currently unknown.

Whole-study results and caveats: Researchers report that CD8+ T cells had, on average, more expanded clones than CD4+.

This CDR3 is 14 amino acids long. The J segment lost 4 bases and the V segment lost 8 bases, leaving 8 bases of the junction unmatched. The germline gives CDR1 MNHEY, CDR2 SVGAGI. Autoimmune disease history or systemic immunosuppression excluded patients. The TCR originated in an adult with an advanced solid tumor such as melanoma, head and neck, liver or kidney cancer. The chain employs TRBV6-5 and TRBJ1-1; TRBD1 aligns across 9 bases. The sample was CD4+ or CD8+ T cells sorted from blood, taken in a trial of the OX40 agonist ivuxolimab. The CDR3 coding sequence is TGTGCCAGCTACGATACAGGGGGCACCACTGAAGCTTTCTTT. Its translation is CASYDTGGTTEAFF.